The 21 T cell receptor beta chains below were found in one sample sequenced in a study of long-term antiretroviral therapy in people with HIV. Assay version v3.0 of immunoSEQ was used, and it was run at survey level. Sequencing used immunoSEQ multiplex PCR; TCRdb keeps in-frame clones, though not all of them. Here the sample spans 20,000 to 30,000 clones, 85% to 90% being singletons. This specimen was unsorted PBMCs, taken approximately 2.6 years after starting antiretroviral therapy. The receptors were sampled from a man aged 35 to 55 with HIV.

The chain joins TRBV4-1 to TRBJ2-7; TRBD1 matches at 8 bases. The V segment lost 4 bases and the J segment 0 bases; nucleotides outside the gene matches: 11. The germline CDR1 and CDR2 sequences are MGHRA and YSYEKL. This CDR3 is 17 amino acids long. The CDR3 loop reads CASSRNRRGQGSYEQYF. The CDR3 nucleotides are TGCGCCAGCAGCCGAAACCGAAGAGGACAGGGCTCCTACGAGCAGTACTTC.

The rearrangement uses TRBV5-1 and TRBJ1-1, with 9 nucleotides matching TRBD1. J lost 5 bases, V lost 2 bases, and 10 bases had no gene match. Germline CDR1 reads SGHRS; CDR2 reads YFSETQ. The CDR3 covers 16 residues. CDR3 sequence reads: CASSFYRTGEDTEAFF. For the CDR3, the DNA is TGCGCCAGCAGCTTCTACAGGACAGGGGAAGATACTGAAGCTTTCTTT.

V gene TRBV4-3 combines with J gene TRBJ1-6; TRBD1 agrees at 8 bases. The ends lost 2 bases at V and 6 bases at J; junction bases unmatched: 9. The CDR3 extends over 17 amino acids. Germline CDR1 reads LGHNA; CDR2 reads YSLEER. The CDR3 DNA sequence: TGCGCCAGCAGCCAATATAGTCGGACAGGGAGTAATTCACCCCTCCACTTT. Amino acid sequence: CASSQYSRTGSNSPLHF.

The chain couples TRBV9 to TRBJ1-2, with D perhaps TRBD1 (6 bases). Trimming stripped 4 bases from V and 6 bases from J, with 22 bases between. CDR1 SGDLS and CDR2 YYNGEE come from the germline V gene. The CDR3 has 16 residues. This chain's CDR3 is CASSFRGHRVWDGYTF. Written as DNA, the CDR3 is TGTGCCAGCAGCTTTAGAGGACACAGGGTTTGGGATGGCTACACCTTC.

This chain connects TRBV5-1 to TRBJ2-7; a possible D gene is TRBD1 (6 bases). In germline, CDR1 is SGHRS, CDR2 YFSETQ. The CDR3 is 14 residues long. V was trimmed by 0 bases and J by 4 bases, leaving 11 bases between them. The chain's CDR3 is CASSLDRARYEQYF. The CDR3 DNA follows: TGCGCCAGCAGCTTGGACAGGGCGAGGTACGAGCAGTACTTC. Variable domain in full (rest from reference TRBV5-1 and TRBJ2-7): KAGVTQTPRYLIKTRGQQVTLSCSPISGHRSVSWYQQTPGQGLQFLFEYFSETQRNKGNFPGRFSGRQFSNSRSEMNVSTLELGDSALYLCASSLDRARYEQYFGPGTRLTVT.

The chain couples TRBV29-1 to TRBJ1-4, with 10 bases identical to TRBD1. From germline, CDR1 is SQVTM and CDR2 ANQGSEA. The CDR3 loop spans 14 amino acids. V was clipped by 3 bases and J by 8 bases; unmatched bases: 6. For the CDR3, the DNA is TGCAGCGTTGACCCGACAGGGGGCAGGGAAAAACTGTTTTTT. Its translation is CSVDPTGGREKLFF.

This clone is termed medium-sized (0.01 to 0.1%). The chain joins TRBV4-3 to TRBJ2-2; D possibly corresponds to TRBD2 (6 bases). CDR1 is LGHNA, CDR2 YSLEER, per germline. The CDR3 sequence is 16 residues long. Trimming left V 4 bases short and J 7 bases short, with 19 bases between. The CDR3 coding sequence is TGCGCCAGCAGCCGCGAGGGGAGGAGGGTCGGCGGGGAGCTGTTTTTT. This encodes CASSREGRRVGGELFF.

The count of this clone is one. The chain couples TRBV7-2 to TRBJ2-3, with 9 bases matching TRBD2. From germline, CDR1 is SGHTA and CDR2 FQGNSA. This CDR3 region has 19 residues. V was clipped by 5 bases and J by 7 bases; unmatched bases: 22. The CDR3 sequence is CASSGKGPAGGSPGYTQYF. The CDR3 DNA is TGTGCCAGCAGCGGGAAAGGGCCAGCGGGGGGCTCGCCGGGATATACGCAGTATTTT.

The V call is TRBV11-3, the J call TRBJ2-1, with D tentatively TRBD1 (6 bases). CDR1 is SGHNT and CDR2 is YENEEA in the germline V gene. The CDR3 covers 15 residues. Trimming pared 0 bases from V and 2 bases from J, leaving 8 bases between. The CDR3 sequence is CASSLDRGPYNEQFF. The DNA of the CDR3 is TGTGCCAGCAGCTTAGACAGGGGACCCTACAATGAGCAGTTCTTC.

The V gene is TRBV14, the J gene TRBJ2-5; TRBD2 is a possible D gene (6 bases). Trimming stripped 3 bases from V and 5 bases from J, with 16 bases between. Germline CDR1 and CDR2: SGHDN and FVKESK. This CDR3 has 15 residues. The CDR3 is CASSQGSASGETQYF. In DNA, the CDR3 is TGTGCCAGCAGCCAGGGGTCAGCCAGCGGGGAGACCCAGTACTTC.

V usage is TRBV6-1 and J usage is TRBJ2-1; D remains ambiguous. Trimming removed 4 bases at V and 0 bases at J, with 19 bases between. The CDR3 has 18 residues. CDR1 and CDR2 from the germline V gene are MNHNS and SASEGT. DNA for the CDR3: TGTGCCAGCAGTGGGCTTGACGTGGTTTGGGACTCCTACAATGAGCAGTTCTTC. Encoded protein: CASSGLDVVWDSYNEQFF.

The chain has TRBV5-1 and TRBJ2-5, with TRBD2 matching 11 bases. The CDR3 covers 15 residues. V shed 2 bases, J shed 2 bases, and the junction held 2 bases outside the gene matches. Germline V gene sequence: CDR1 SGHRS, CDR2 YFSETQ. This CDR3 is CASSFGTSGQETQYF. The CDR3 bases are TGCGCCAGCAGCTTCGGGACTAGCGGTCAAGAGACCCAGTACTTC.

This clone was seen only a few times. The chain is built from TRBV19 and TRBJ1-5; D uncertain. Between the trimmed V and J ends, which lost 7 bases and 0 bases, there was a span of 13 bases. The germline V gene encodes CDR1 LNHDA and CDR2 SQIVND (reference sequence). The CDR3 is 15 amino acids. For the CDR3, the DNA is TGTGCCAGTACCCCCGGCTCGTATAGCAATCAGCCCCAGCATTTT. Translating gives CASTPGSYSNQPQHF.

The genes are TRBV4-1 and TRBJ2-7; no clear D. The CDR3 length is 14 residues. Looked up from germline, CDR1 is MGHRA and CDR2 is YSYEKL. Trimming cost V 0 bases and J 1 base, with 7 bases left between them. As DNA, the CDR3 is TGCGCCAGCAGCCAAGAACAGCGATCCTACGAGCAGTACTTC. This codes for CASSQEQRSYEQYF.

This rearrangement joins TRBV28 to TRBJ1-5; 8 bases are shared with TRBD1. Trimming removed 5 bases from V and 6 bases from J; junction bases left unmatched: 9. Germline lookup yields CDR1 MDHEN and CDR2 SYDVKM. This CDR3 is built from 15 residues. CDR3 in DNA: TGTGCCAGCAGTACCGGGACAGGCGGGGGTCAGCCCCAGCATTTT. Translated, it gives CASSTGTGGGQPQHF.

The V gene is TRBV14, the J gene TRBJ2-7; the match to TRBD1 covers 7 bases. Germline values: CDR1 SGHDN, CDR2 FVKESK. The CDR3 runs 15 residues. The trim removed 1 base at V and 0 bases at J, leaving 3 bases unmatched. This CDR3 reads CASSQGAGGSYEQYF. The CDR3 bases are TGTGCCAGCAGCCAAGGGGCAGGGGGCTCCTACGAGCAGTACTTC.

The chain uses TRBV10-3 and TRBJ1-3, with D hard to call. The CDR3 spans 14 residues. The ends were cut back, 3 bases at V and 1 base at J, with 7 bases in the middle. Germline V gene sequence: CDR1 ENHRY, CDR2 SYGVKD. Here the CDR3 DNA reads TGTGCCATCAGTGAAGTCCTGTCTGGAAACACCATATATTTT. The encoded protein is CAISEVLSGNTIYF.

The chain joins TRBV19 to TRBJ2-1; D possibly corresponds to TRBD1 (6 bases). The germline gives CDR1 LNHDA, CDR2 SQIVND (reference sequence). The V and J ends lost 4 bases and 5 bases respectively, with 18 bases between them. The CDR3 length is 16 residues. CDR3 sequence: CASSTIQGLGNNEQFF. The CDR3 nucleotides are TGTGCCAGTAGTACCATACAGGGCCTAGGCAACAATGAGCAGTTCTTC.

This chain uses TRBV5-4 with TRBJ2-7; 11 bases fit TRBD1. The CDR3 contains 17 residues. Germline-derived CDR1 and CDR2 are SGHNT and YYREEE (reference sequence). J lost 5 bases, V lost 1 base, and 11 bases had no gene match. The CDR3 DNA is TGTGCCAGCAGCTTGATACTACCGGACAGGGGGCAAGACGAGCAGTACTTC. Its protein product is CASSLILPDRGQDEQYF.

V is TRBV4-3 and J is TRBJ2-1; the match to TRBD2 covers 14 bases. The V and J ends lost 3 bases and 6 bases, in that order; junction bases with no gene match: 4. CDR3 length equals 16 residues. The germline V gene encodes CDR1 LGHNA and CDR2 YSLEER. The CDR3 nucleotides read TGCGCCAGCAGCCACGGGACTAGCGGGAGAGGCAATGAGCAGTTCTTC. Amino acids: CASSHGTSGRGNEQFF.

The chain carries TRBV10-2 and TRBJ2-7; D call uncertain. Trimming pared 2 bases from V and 5 bases from J, leaving 4 bases between. CDR1 is WSHSY, CDR2 SAAADI, per germline. The CDR3 length is 11 residues. The CDR3 nucleotides are TGCGCCAGCAGTGAGCTCAACGAGCAGTACTTC. This sequence encodes CASSELNEQYF.